Below, 22 T cell receptor beta chains from the same sample are listed, as sequenced in a study of T cell changes during pregnancy in multiple sclerosis. Repertoires were generated with immunoSEQ multiplex PCR, while TCRdb's copy carries only in-frame clones and drops some. The sample includes about 87,000 clones, approximately 92% of them seen just once. The sample was peripheral blood, taken in the third trimester of pregnancy. Receptors originate from a female donor in good health, enrolled as a control in a pregnancy study.

The V gene is TRBV7-8, the J gene TRBJ2-7, with 9 bases identical to TRBD2. There are 14 residues in the CDR3. J lost 7 bases, V lost 5 bases, and 9 bases had no gene match. CDR1 is SGHVS and CDR2 is FQNEAQ in the germline V gene. The CDR3: CASSHIAGVGEQYF. The CDR3 DNA is TGTGCCAGCAGCCATATAGCGGGGGTGGGGGAGCAGTACTTC.

The rearrangement links TRBV6-6 to TRBJ1-5; TRBD1 matches at 9 bases. J lost 5 bases, V lost 5 bases, and 4 bases had no gene match. CDR3 length equals 14 residues. Germline CDR1 reads MNHNY; CDR2 reads SVGAGI (reference sequence). CDR3 DNA: TGTGCCAGCAGTGGACAGGGGCGGCATCAGCCCCAGCATTTT. Its protein is CASSGQGRHQPQHF.

The rearrangement joins TRBV19 to TRBJ1-5, with TRBD1 matching over 11 bases. This CDR3 is 17 amino acids long. After removal of 0 bases from V and 2 bases from J, the junction contained 3 bases not matched to a gene. Germline loops: CDR1 LNHDA, CDR2 SQIVND (reference sequence). CDR3 in amino acids: CASSIDRTGGGNQPQHF. CDR3 nucleotide sequence: TGTGCCAGTAGTATAGATCGGACAGGGGGCGGCAATCAGCCCCAGCATTTT. Full variable domain (remainder filled in from reference TRBV19 and TRBJ1-5): DGGITQSPKYLFRKEGQNVTLSCEQNLNHDAMYWYRQDPGQGLRLIYYSQIVNDFQKGDIAEGYSVSREKKESFPLTVTSAQKNPTAFYLCASSIDRTGGGNQPQHFGDGTRLSIL.

V gene TRBV6-6 combines with J gene TRBJ1-4, with TRBD1 matching 9 bases. Germline V gene sequence: CDR1 MNHNY, CDR2 SVGAGI (reference sequence). The CDR3 extends over 15 amino acids. Trimming at V came to 5 bases and at J to 6 bases, leaving 7 bases not matched to a gene. CDR3 protein: CASSQSGTGYEKLFF. The CDR3 nucleotides are TGTGCCAGCAGTCAGAGCGGGACAGGGTATGAAAAACTGTTTTTT.

The chain has TRBV7-2 and TRBJ2-1; TRBD2 matches 7 bases. Germline CDR1 and CDR2: SGHTA and FQGNSA. V lost 10 bases, J lost 0 bases, and 3 bases stayed unmatched. The CDR3 is 13 amino acids. In DNA form, the CDR3 reads TGTGCCATCGGGAGGAGCTCCTACAATGAGCAGTTCTTC. This encodes CAIGRSSYNEQFF.

In its sample, this clone ranks as medium-sized. The chain combines TRBV5-7 with TRBJ1-2; 7 nucleotides match TRBD1. Being an ORF, TRBV5-7 has a function that is uncertain. This CDR3 comprises 14 residues. Trimming took 4 bases from V and 4 from J; bases not matched to a gene: 7. This CDR3 reads CASSQQGWVYGYTF. CDR3 nucleotides: TGTGCCAGCAGCCAACAGGGGTGGGTCTATGGCTACACCTTC.

The chain links TRBV18 to TRBJ1-5; perhaps TRBD1 as D (6 bases). Germline V lookup: CDR1 KGHSH, CDR2 LQKENI. Between the trimmed V and J ends, which lost 5 bases and 4 bases, there was a span of 15 bases. The CDR3 extends over 15 amino acids. The DNA of the CDR3 is TGTGCCAGCTCATTGACCCAGGGGCGGAATCAGCCCCAGCATTTT. Protein sequence: CASSLTQGRNQPQHF. Filled out from reference TRBV18 and TRBJ1-5, the complete variable domain reads NAGVMQNPRHLVRRRGQEARLRCSPMKGHSHVYWYRQLPEEGLKFMVYLQKENIIDESGMPKERFSAEFPKEGPSILRIQQVVRGDSAAYFCASSLTQGRNQPQHFGDGTRLSIL.

The chain links TRBV7-2 to TRBJ1-2; a possible D gene is TRBD1 (5 bases). The CDR3 runs 15 residues. Trimming removed 1 base from V and 4 bases from J, with 13 bases in between. CDR1 and CDR2 (germline): SGHTA, FQGNSA. The CDR3 reads CASSLGRELAYGYTF. In DNA, the CDR3 is TGTGCCAGCAGCTTAGGCAGGGAACTTGCCTATGGCTACACCTTC.

The rearrangement joins TRBV5-1 to TRBJ2-1; D uncertain. This CDR3 is built from 14 residues. The V gene lost 0 bases and the J gene lost 0 bases, with 4 bases spanning the gap. Per the germline V gene, CDR1 is SGHRS and CDR2 is YFSETQ. The CDR3 coding sequence is TGCGCCAGCAGCTTGGACAGCTCCTACAATGAGCAGTTCTTC. Amino acid sequence: CASSLDSSYNEQFF.

The chain has TRBV1 and TRBJ2-1; TRBD2, the D gene given by the table, was not confirmed from the DNA. TRBV1 is designated a pseudogene. The CDR3 spans 19 residues. The DNA for the CDR3 is TGCACCAGCAGCCAACCTTACGGGACTAGCGGGCAAATGGGGAATGAGCAGTTCTTC. Translation gives CTSSQPYGTSGQMGNEQFF.

The gene calls are TRBV4-2 and TRBJ2-7; TRBD2 matches 10 bases. The CDR3 sequence is 15 residues long. V lost 4 bases and J lost 4; bases outside the gene matches: 7. Germline V gene lookup returns CDR1 LGHNA and CDR2 YNFKEQ. CDR3 nucleotide sequence: TGTGCCAGCAGCCTCCTAGCGGGAGTAGGTTACGAGCAGTACTTC. Protein: CASSLLAGVGYEQYF.

The CDR3 reads CASSLDRGPTYEQYF. The CDR3 bases are TGTGCCAGCAGTTTGGACAGGGGCCCCACCTACGAGCAGTACTTC. The rearrangement links TRBV28 to TRBJ2-7; 9 bases match TRBD1. V dropped 3 bases and J dropped 2; count of bases not matched to a gene: 5. This CDR3 region has 15 residues. CDR1 MDHEN and CDR2 SYDVKM come from the germline V gene. The full variable domain, with the rest looked up from reference TRBV28 and TRBJ2-7, is DVKVTQSSRYLVKRTGEKVFLECVQDMDHENMFWYRQDPGLGLRLIYFSYDVKMKEKGDIPEGYSVSREKKERFSLILESASTNQTSMYLCASSLDRGPTYEQYFGPGTRLTVT.

The chain carries TRBV6-1 and TRBJ2-3, with TRBD2 matching over 8 bases. V gave up 6 bases and J gave up 4 bases; unmatched junction bases: 6. The germline V gene encodes CDR1 MNHNS and CDR2 SASEGT. The CDR3 sequence is 14 residues long. The CDR3 spells CASSIAGWADTQYF. CDR3 nucleotide sequence: TGTGCCAGCAGCATAGCGGGATGGGCAGATACGCAGTATTTT.

The chain carries TRBV19 and TRBJ1-5; D ambiguous. The germline CDR1 and CDR2 sequences are LNHDA and SQIVND (reference sequence). The CDR3 contains 17 residues. V lost 1 base and J 3 bases, leaving 16 bases between the germline ends. The CDR3 DNA reads TGTGCCAGTAGTATAGGGGCAGCCCCTATTTCCAATCAGCCCCAGCATTTT. Its translation: CASSIGAAPISNQPQHF.

The chain has TRBV5-6 and TRBJ2-5, with TRBD2 matching 9 bases. There are 16 residues in the CDR3. V dropped 4 bases and J dropped 1; count of bases not matched to a gene: 8. Per germline, CDR1 SGHDT and CDR2 YYEEEE. The CDR3 reads CASSPGLAYAQETQYF. Written as DNA, the CDR3 is TGTGCCAGCAGCCCGGGACTAGCATATGCCCAAGAGACCCAGTACTTC.

This rearrangement joins TRBV4-1 to TRBJ2-1, with D unclear. The CDR3 runs to 15 residues. V shed 0 bases and J shed 10 bases, with 16 bases lying between them. Germline V gene data show CDR1 as MGHRA and CDR2 as YSYEKL. In nucleotides, the CDR3 is TGCGCCAGCAGCCAAGAGACCGCGCAGGTCGCGGAGCAGTTCTTC. This encodes CASSQETAQVAEQFF.

V gene TRBV2 combines with J gene TRBJ1-4, with a possible D match to TRBD1 (5 bases). The CDR3 loop spans 12 amino acids. Trimming took off 6 bases at V and 3 bases at J, with 5 bases between the two ends. Germline lookup yields CDR1 SNHLY and CDR2 FYNNEI. The CDR3 loop reads CASRGANEKLFF. The CDR3 DNA reads TGTGCCAGCAGAGGGGCTAATGAAAAACTGTTTTTT.

The chain combines TRBV28 with TRBJ2-7; 7 positions match TRBD1. The J segment lost 0 bases and the V segment lost 6 bases, leaving 11 bases of the junction unmatched. Germline V lookup: CDR1 MDHEN, CDR2 SYDVKM. CDR3 length: 16 residues. Here the CDR3 reads CASRRPGQANSYEQYF. The CDR3 nucleotides read TGTGCCAGCAGACGACCCGGACAGGCTAACTCCTACGAGCAGTACTTC.

The J gene is TRBJ2-5, the V gene TRBV5-4; possible D gene TRBD1, 6 bases. The CDR3 length is 15 residues. Germline CDR1 is SGHNT and CDR2 is YYREEE (reference sequence). Deletions cut 2 bases from V and 1 base from J, with 12 bases between. This CDR3 reads CASSLYRVPQETQYF. As DNA, the CDR3 is TGTGCCAGCAGCTTATACAGGGTCCCCCAAGAGACCCAGTACTTC.

V usage is TRBV11-3 and J usage is TRBJ1-2; TRBD1 might be the D (5 bases). The length of the CDR3 is 17 residues. CDR1 is SGHNT and CDR2 is YENEEA in the germline V gene. V lost 0 bases, J lost 7 bases, and 21 bases lay in between. Here the CDR3 reads CASSLDLQGRPLCGYTF. The CDR3 DNA reads TGTGCCAGCAGCTTAGATCTCCAGGGAAGGCCTCTGTGTGGCTACACCTTC.

The rearrangement uses TRBV9 and TRBJ2-1; 7 nucleotides match TRBD2. This CDR3 has 15 amino acids. CDR1 and CDR2 from the germline V gene are SGDLS and YYNGEE. The V gene end was trimmed by 0 bases and the J gene end by 5 bases; junction bases not matched to a gene: 5. DNA for the CDR3: TGTGCCAGCAGCGTAGGCGGGAGAATAGACAATGAGCAGTTCTTC. Its translation is CASSVGGRIDNEQFF.

The chain employs TRBV2 and TRBJ1-1; TRBD1 is a possible D gene (6 bases). The V and J ends lost 5 bases and 2 bases respectively, with 18 bases between them. There are 16 residues in the CDR3. Germline CDR1 and CDR2: SNHLY and FYNNEI. CDR3 loop: CASSPRQVGRNTEAFF. The CDR3 coding sequence is TGTGCCAGCAGTCCAAGACAGGTCGGAAGAAACACTGAAGCTTTCTTT.